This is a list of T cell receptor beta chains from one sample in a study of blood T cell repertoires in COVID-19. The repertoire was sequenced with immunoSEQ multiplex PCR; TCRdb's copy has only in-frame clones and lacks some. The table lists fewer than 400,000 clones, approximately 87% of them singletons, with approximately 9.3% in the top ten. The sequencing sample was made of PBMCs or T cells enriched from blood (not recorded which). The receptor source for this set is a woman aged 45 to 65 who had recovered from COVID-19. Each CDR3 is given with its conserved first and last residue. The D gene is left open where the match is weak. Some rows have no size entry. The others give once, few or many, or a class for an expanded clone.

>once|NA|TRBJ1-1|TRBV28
CASKEWNTEAFF
TGTGCCAGCAAAGAGTGGAACACTGAAGCTTTCTTT
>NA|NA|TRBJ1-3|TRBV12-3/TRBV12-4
CASSFSGNTIYF
TGTGCCAGCAGTTTCAGTGGAAACACCATATATTTT
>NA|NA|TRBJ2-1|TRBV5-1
CASSLASSSYNEQFF
TGCGCCAGCAGCTTGGCTTCTAGCTCCTACAATGAGCAGTTCTTC
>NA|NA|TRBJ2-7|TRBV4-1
CASSPKGAAGTFYEQYF
TGCGCCAGCAGTCCAAAGGGCGCAGCGGGTACCTTTTACGAGCAGTACTTC
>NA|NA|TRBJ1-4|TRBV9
CASSAHRTANEKLFF
TGTGCCAGCAGCGCACACAGAACGGCGAATGAAAAACTGTTTTTT
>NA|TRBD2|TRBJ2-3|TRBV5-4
CASSPGAGGVTDTQYF
TGTGCCAGCAGCCCTGGGGCGGGGGGGGTCACAGATACGCAGTATTTT
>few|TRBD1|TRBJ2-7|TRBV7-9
CASTGTGIYEQYF
TGTGCCAGCACCGGGACAGGGATCTACGAGCAGTACTTC
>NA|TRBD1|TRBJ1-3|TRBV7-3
CASSWSDRSSGNTIYF
TGTGCCAGCAGCTGGTCGGACAGGAGCTCTGGAAACACCATATATTTT
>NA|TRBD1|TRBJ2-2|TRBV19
CATPNRGNTGELFF
TGTGCCACTCCAAACAGGGGGAACACCGGGGAGCTGTTTTTT
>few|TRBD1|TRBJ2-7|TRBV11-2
CASSLGQDRGNEQYF
TGTGCCAGCAGCTTAGGCCAGGACAGGGGCAACGAGCAGTACTTC
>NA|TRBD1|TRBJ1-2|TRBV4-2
CASSAQDRGFYGYTF
TGTGCCAGCAGCGCCCAGGACAGGGGGTTTTATGGCTACACCTTC
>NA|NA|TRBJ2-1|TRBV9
CASSGPDSNEQFF
TGTGCCAGCAGCGGGCCCGACTCCAATGAGCAGTTCTTC
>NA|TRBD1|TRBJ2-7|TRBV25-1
CASSALGTGVYEQYF
TGTGCCAGCAGTGCCCTAGGGACAGGGGTCTACGAGCAGTACTTC
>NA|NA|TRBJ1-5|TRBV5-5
CASSLSPEGNQPQHF
TGTGCCAGCAGCTTATCTCCGGAGGGCAATCAGCCCCAGCATTTT
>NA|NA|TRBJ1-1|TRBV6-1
CASSEAGRGGAFF
TGTGCCAGCAGTGAAGCAGGGAGGGGGGGAGCTTTCTTT
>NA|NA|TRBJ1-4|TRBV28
CASRAHLRTGEKLFF
TGTGCCAGCAGGGCCCATCTCCGAACGGGTGAAAAACTGTTTTTT
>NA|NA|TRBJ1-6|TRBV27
CASRIWGGVSSPLHF
TGTGCCAGCAGGATATGGGGAGGGGTTTCCTCACCCCTCCACTTT
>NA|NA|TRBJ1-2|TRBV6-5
CASSPGVNYGYTF
TGTGCCAGCAGTCCCGGGGTTAACTATGGCTACACCTTC
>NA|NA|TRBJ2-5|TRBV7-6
CASSLRQIKETQYF
TGTGCCAGCAGCTTAAGACAGATTAAAGAGACCCAGTACTTC
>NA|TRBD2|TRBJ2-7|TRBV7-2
CASSRDSGGATSEQYF
TGTGCCAGCAGTCGGGATAGCGGGGGGGCCACCTCCGAGCAGTACTTC
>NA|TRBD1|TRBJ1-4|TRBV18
CASSPIGGRDEKLFF
TGTGCCAGCTCACCAATAGGGGGCCGAGATGAAAAACTGTTTTTT
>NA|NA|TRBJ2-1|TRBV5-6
CASSLRGLQFF
TGTGCCAGCAGCTTGAGAGGGTTGCAGTTCTTC
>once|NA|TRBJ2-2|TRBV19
CASTPNGQFNTGELFF
TGTGCCAGTACCCCCAACGGACAGTTTAACACCGGGGAGCTGTTTTTT
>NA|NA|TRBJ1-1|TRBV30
CAGGRTEAFF
TGTGCCGGAGGGCGGACTGAAGCTTTCTTT
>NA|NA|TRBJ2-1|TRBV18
CASSPYLTGSYNEQFF
TGTGCCAGCTCACCATATCTTACAGGCTCCTACAATGAGCAGTTCTTC
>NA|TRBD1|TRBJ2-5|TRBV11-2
CASSGQGGETQYF
TGTGCCAGCAGCGGACAGGGAGGTGAGACCCAGTACTTC
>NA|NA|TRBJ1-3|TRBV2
CASSTDGQISGNTIYF
TGTGCCAGCAGTACTGACGGACAGATCTCTGGAAACACCATATATTTT
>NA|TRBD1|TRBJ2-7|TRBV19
CASSIDRTGGYEQYF
TGTGCCAGTAGTATAGACCGGACAGGGGGCTACGAGCAGTACTTC